The next 22 T cell receptor beta chains were all read from a single sample in a study of Ad26.COV2.S vaccination and SARS-CoV-2 variants. Sequenced by immunoSEQ multiplex PCR; TCRdb stores in-frame clones only, minus some. The sample has about 500,000 clones, 80% to 90% seen once; the top ten hold around 1.8%. The treatment: about 20 received Ad26.COV2.S at low or high dose, single or two shots; several received placebo; per-sample allocation not given. Sampling took place 63 days after the first vaccine or placebo injection. This material consisted of peripheral blood, taken in a trial of Ad26.COV2.S vaccine versus placebo. Source of these receptors: a person between 18 and 60 years old who received the Ad26.COV2.S COVID-19 vaccine or a placebo.

CDR3 coding DNA: TGCAGTGCTCCACCCCTCCACTTT. Translation gives CSAPPLHF. V gene TRBV20-1 combines with J gene TRBJ1-6; D unclear. The germline gives CDR1 DFQATT, CDR2 SNEGSKA (reference sequence). The V gene lost 5 bases and the J gene lost 11 bases, with 1 base spanning the gap. This CDR3 is built from 8 residues.

V and J are TRBV27 and TRBJ2-1; maybe TRBD2 (5 bases). V was shortened by 8 bases and J by 3 bases, with 8 bases between the two germline ends. CDR3 size: 12 residues. The germline CDR1 and CDR2 sequences are MNHEY and SMNVEV (reference sequence). The CDR3 reads CASGGDYNEQFF. In nucleotides, the CDR3 is TGTGCCAGCGGAGGAGACTACAATGAGCAGTTCTTC.

The chain links TRBV18 to TRBJ1-4; no clear D gene. V lost 6 bases, J lost 5 bases, and 13 bases lay in between. CDR3 length: 14 residues. Germline-derived CDR1 and CDR2 are KGHSH and LQKENI. DNA of the CDR3: TGTGCCAGCTCCCCTCCTGGGGTGAATGAAAAACTGTTTTTT. It is translated as CASSPPGVNEKLFF.

With respect to this clone: Other DNA sequences in the same sample also yield this CDR3. J is TRBJ2-2 and V is TRBV5-1; tentatively, D is TRBD2 (5 bases). Germline assignment: CDR1 SGHRS and CDR2 YFSETQ. Trimming stripped 4 bases from V and 0 bases from J, with 7 bases between. CDR3 length: 14 residues. CDR3 coding DNA: TGCGCCAGCAGCATACTAGCGAACACCGGGGAGCTGTTTTTT. Translating it yields CASSILANTGELFF.

This clone has just a few counts. The chain joins TRBV15 to TRBJ1-5; 8 positions agree with TRBD1. After removal of 1 base from V and 4 bases from J, the junction contained 6 bases not matched to a gene. Germline-derived CDR1 and CDR2 are LNHNV and YYDKDF (reference sequence). CDR3 length equals 16 residues. In DNA, the CDR3 is TGTGCCACCAGCAGAGTGGGACAGGAATTTAATCAGCCCCAGCATTTT. It translates to CATSRVGQEFNQPQHF.

This sequence joins TRBV6-5 and TRBJ2-5; possibly TRBD1 for D (5 bases). Germline CDR1 and CDR2: MNHEY and SVGAGI. Between the trimmed V and J ends, which lost 7 bases and 4 bases, there was a span of 13 bases. This CDR3 has 13 residues. CDR3 DNA: TGTGCCAGCAATCTGGCAGGGTCAGAGACCCAGTACTTC. Protein sequence: CASNLAGSETQYF.

About this clone itself: Other nucleotide sequences in the sample specify the same CDR3. This chain links TRBV7-9 with TRBJ2-5; D not certain. The CDR3 consists of 11 residues. Germline CDR1 reads SEHNR; CDR2 reads FQNEAQ (reference sequence). Trimming left V 6 bases short and J 2 bases short, with 4 bases between. The DNA for the CDR3 is TGTGCCAGCAGTTCTCAAGAGACCCAGTACTTC. The encoded protein is CASSSQETQYF.

This rearrangement joins TRBV5-8 to TRBJ2-1; 10 bases agree with TRBD2. This CDR3 spans 17 amino acids. CDR1 and CDR2 (germline): SGHTS, YDEGEE. V shed 0 bases, J shed 2 bases, and the junction held 5 bases outside the gene matches. DNA of the CDR3: TGTGCCAGCAGCTTGGCAGGAGCGGGGGGGCCCTACAATGAGCAGTTCTTC. Translating gives CASSLAGAGGPYNEQFF.

The chain is built from TRBV18 and TRBJ2-1, with a weak D call TRBD2 (6 bases). Trimming cost V 1 base and J 4 bases, with 11 bases left between them. Germline-derived CDR1 and CDR2 are KGHSH and LQKENI. The CDR3 is made up of 15 amino acids. The DNA for the CDR3 is TGTGCCAGCTCACCACTAGCGGCTGAATACAATGAGCAGTTCTTC. It is translated as CASSPLAAEYNEQFF.

This clone was seen just once. This chain connects TRBV28 to TRBJ1-2; no clear D gene. Trimming cost V 4 bases and J 2 bases, with 5 bases left between them. The CDR3 loop spans 12 amino acids. Germline lookup yields CDR1 MDHEN and CDR2 SYDVKM. In DNA, the CDR3 is TGTGCCAGCAGTTGGGGAAACTATGGCTACACCTTC. Its translation is CASSWGNYGYTF.

The chain uses TRBV7-9 and TRBJ2-1; D could derive from TRBD1 or TRBD2 (5 bases each). The CDR3 sequence is 12 residues long. Trimming removed 1 base at V and 10 bases at J, with 8 bases between. CDR1 and CDR2 from the germline V gene are SEHNR and FQNEAQ (reference sequence). CDR3 sequence: CASSLVGPEQFF. CDR3 sequence (DNA): TGTGCCAGCAGCTTAGTGGGACCCGAGCAGTTCTTC.

The chain employs TRBV7-9 and TRBJ2-7; no reliable D call. Germline V gene sequence: CDR1 SEHNR, CDR2 FQNEAQ (reference sequence). CDR3 length: 13 amino acids. Trimming took 1 base from V and 2 from J, leaving 6 bases between them. The CDR3 reads CASSLDGTYEQYF. The CDR3, as DNA: TGTGCCAGCAGCTTAGACGGTACCTACGAGCAGTACTTC.

V gene TRBV9 combines with J gene TRBJ2-5; 16 nucleotides align to TRBD2. The V gene's germline CDR1 is SGDLS and CDR2 YYNGEE. The CDR3 length is 18 residues. V dropped 4 bases and J dropped 3; count of bases not matched to a gene: 9. The CDR3 DNA sequence: TGTGCCAGCAGCCCGGGACTAGCGGGAGGGCGGGGTGAAGAGACCCAGTACTTC. Its translation: CASSPGLAGGRGEETQYF.

This chain links TRBV19 with TRBJ1-6; D might be TRBD1 (6 bases). CDR3 size: 14 residues. The V end was cut by 4 bases, the J end by 10 bases, with 14 bases between. Germline V lookup: CDR1 LNHDA, CDR2 SQIVND (reference sequence). The CDR3 loop reads CASSRGGGESPLHF. CDR3 in DNA: TGTGCCAGTAGTAGGGGGGGCGGCGAGTCACCCCTCCACTTT. The complete variable domain, with remaining parts taken from reference TRBV19 and TRBJ1-6, reads DGGITQSPKYLFRKEGQNVTLSCEQNLNHDAMYWYRQDPGQGLRLIYYSQIVNDFQKGDIAEGYSVSREKKESFPLTVTSAQKNPTAFYLCASSRGGGESPLHFGNGTRLTVT.

The rearrangement joins TRBV5-1 to TRBJ1-2; D may be TRBD1 (6 bases). Germline V gene lookup returns CDR1 SGHRS and CDR2 YFSETQ. V dropped 1 base and J dropped 6 bases, with 13 bases sitting between them. There are 14 residues in the CDR3. The CDR3 protein is CASSLKAGEHGYTF. CDR3 in DNA: TGCGCCAGCAGCTTGAAAGCAGGGGAGCATGGCTACACCTTC.

This chain uses TRBV19 with TRBJ2-2; D may match TRBD1 or TRBD2 (5 bases each). This CDR3 is 15 amino acids long. Germline V gene lookup returns CDR1 LNHDA and CDR2 SQIVND (reference sequence). V shed 7 bases and J shed 3 bases, with 15 bases lying between them. The CDR3 region is CASKISGRYTGELFF. The DNA of the CDR3 is TGTGCCAGTAAAATTTCGGGACGGTACACCGGGGAGCTGTTTTTT.

The chain has TRBV2 and TRBJ1-5, with D perhaps matching TRBD1 (5 bases). Germline values: CDR1 SNHLY, CDR2 FYNNEI. The CDR3 has 14 residues. The ends were cut back, 6 bases at V and 3 bases at J, with 12 bases in the middle. The CDR3: CASSSTVDNQPQHF. The CDR3 DNA is TGTGCCAGCAGCTCGACAGTGGACAATCAGCCCCAGCATTTT.

The chain recombines TRBV6-5 with TRBJ1-4; the D is unclear. Trimming left V 3 bases short and J 1 base short, with 6 bases between. The CDR3 runs 14 residues. Germline assignment: CDR1 MNHEY and CDR2 SVGAGI. For the CDR3, the DNA is TGTGCCAGCAGTTATGGAAGAACTAATGAAAAACTGTTTTTT. Translation: CASSYGRTNEKLFF.

The rearrangement uses TRBV9 and TRBJ2-1; 9 nucleotides align to TRBD2. The CDR3 has 18 amino acids. Trimming took 0 bases from V and 6 from J; bases not matched to a gene: 13. Looked up from germline, CDR1 is SGDLS and CDR2 is YYNGEE. CDR3 sequence (DNA): TGTGCCAGCAGCGTAGTCTTATCGTGGCAGCGGGGGGTCAATGAGCAGTTCTTC. Amino acids: CASSVVLSWQRGVNEQFF.

Here the CDR3 reads CASSLRGGGPHNEQFF. DNA of the CDR3: TGTGCCAGTAGCCTGCGGGGCGGGGGCCCTCACAATGAGCAGTTCTTC. This sequence joins TRBV19 and TRBJ2-1, with D perhaps matching TRBD2 (7 bases). V dropped 6 bases and J dropped 5 bases, with 20 bases sitting between them. This CDR3 has 16 residues. CDR1 LNHDA and CDR2 SQIVND come from the germline V gene (reference sequence).

This chain joins TRBV3-1 (or the pseudogene TRBV3-2) and TRBJ1-6; TRBD1 matches 8 bases. V gave up 0 bases and J gave up 4 bases; unmatched junction bases: 5. Germline V gene lookup returns CDR1 LGHDT and CDR2 YNNKEL (reference sequence). The CDR3 contains 17 residues. The CDR3 DNA sequence: TGTGCCAGCAGCCAAGATAGGGGACAGGCTTATAATTCACCCCTCCACTTT. It codes for CASSQDRGQAYNSPLHF.

The V and J genes are TRBV10-2 and TRBJ2-3, with 10 bases lining up with TRBD2. Per the germline V gene, CDR1 is WSHSY and CDR2 is SAAADI. Trimming at V came to 7 bases and at J to 2 bases, leaving 12 bases not matched to a gene. The CDR3 runs 17 residues. CDR3 sequence: CASTPRAGGKLTDTQYF. In nucleotides, the CDR3 is TGCGCCAGCACCCCACGAGCGGGGGGGAAACTCACAGATACGCAGTATTTT.